In its sample, the clone carrying this T cell receptor (beta chain) was seen a few times. No antigen is known for it. These data are taken from a study of beta chain features in type 1 diabetes. Germline-derived CDR1 and CDR2 are LGHNA and YNFKEQ. The CDR3 length is 11 residues. V dropped 1 base and J dropped 13 bases, with 7 bases sitting between them. Every bit of the isolated RNA underwent reverse transcription, so sequencing read expressed TCRB transcripts. Only in-frame clones appear in the TCRdb table, and some are missing; sequencing was by immunoSEQ multiplex PCR. The table lists hundreds of thousands of clones, less than 20% of them singletons, with 0.09% to 0.095% in the top ten. Study results and limitations: Sequencing the cDNA could make cells with high TCR expression show up more than they should.

The chain recombines TRBV4-2 with TRBJ2-2; a weak D match, TRBD2 (6 bases). Sequencing used naive CD4+ T cells from blood. The receptor was isolated from a man in his late teens or twenties in good health. The CDR3 bases are TGTGCCAGCAGCCAAGTGGAGGGGCTGTTTTTT. It encodes CASSQVEGLFF.